Listed here are 31 T cell receptor beta chains from one sample, sequenced in a study of immune evolution from preneoplasia to lung adenocarcinoma. Clones were sequenced by immunoSEQ multiplex PCR, and TCRdb holds only the in-frame ones, with some missing. Of about 41,000 clones listed, around 79% are singletons. Sequencing used FFPE invasive lung adenocarcinoma tissue. These receptors were obtained from a person between 60 and 69 years old with lung adenocarcinoma.

This clone has more than one count but fewer than ten. The CDR3 here is CASTSTGNSGNTIYF. In DNA, the CDR3 is TGCGCCAGCACCTCTACAGGGAACTCTGGAAACACCATATATTTT. The rearrangement uses TRBV5-1 and TRBJ1-3, with D tentatively TRBD1 (6 bases). The CDR3 is made up of 15 amino acids. The V and J ends lost 6 bases and 0 bases respectively, with 13 bases between them. Per the germline V gene, CDR1 is SGHRS and CDR2 is YFSETQ.

This rearrangement joins TRBV7-8 to TRBJ2-1; TRBD2 agrees at 10 bases. Germline loops: CDR1 SGHVS, CDR2 FQNEAQ. V was clipped by 0 bases and J by 6 bases; unmatched bases: 5. The CDR3 is 16 amino acids. CDR3 bases: TGTGCCAGCAGCTTAGCGCCCAGCGGGAGGGGCAATGAGCAGTTCTTC. This sequence encodes CASSLAPSGRGNEQFF.

This chain joins TRBV28 and TRBJ2-3; the match to TRBD2 covers 8 bases. From germline, CDR1 is MDHEN and CDR2 SYDVKM. This CDR3 is built from 14 residues. V was pared by 5 bases and J by 7 bases, with 8 bases of the junction left unmatched. Here the CDR3 reads CASSPSSGINTQYF. The CDR3 nucleotides read TGTGCCAGCAGTCCAAGTAGCGGGATAAATACGCAGTATTTT.

The chain couples TRBV11-2 to TRBJ2-7, with unresolved D. The length of the CDR3 is 12 residues. Germline V lookup: CDR1 SGHAT, CDR2 FQNNGV. Trimming took off 1 base at V and 4 bases at J, with 5 bases between the two ends. In nucleotides, the CDR3 is TGTGCCAGCAGCTTAGGATATTACGAGCAGTACTTC. It encodes CASSLGYYEQYF.

V and J are TRBV9 and TRBJ2-7; the D is unclear. With 0 bases removed from V and 4 bases from J, the gap between germline ends came to 8 bases. The CDR3 runs 13 residues. From germline, CDR1 is SGDLS and CDR2 YYNGEE. CDR3 sequence (DNA): TGTGCCAGCAGCGTAGGGGTAGCTTACGAGCAGTACTTC. This sequence encodes CASSVGVAYEQYF.

The CDR3 region has the DNA TGTGCCGGGACTACAGGGTATCTAGCGGGTCAAGAGACCCAGTACTTC. Translated: CAGTTGYLAGQETQYF. V is TRBV30 and J is TRBJ2-5, with 8 bases fitting TRBD2. The CDR3 runs to 16 residues. V shed 8 bases, J shed 2 bases, and the junction held 16 bases outside the gene matches. Germline V lookup: CDR1 GTSNPN, CDR2 SVGIG (reference sequence).

This clone was observed a few times. Here the CDR3 reads CASSFTRNTGELFF. Written as DNA, the CDR3 is TGTGCCAGCAGCTTTACACGAAACACCGGGGAGCTGTTTTTT. This sequence joins TRBV5-6 and TRBJ2-2, with D uncertain. Trimming left V 2 bases short and J 2 bases short, with 7 bases between. Germline CDR1 reads SGHDT; CDR2 reads YYEEEE. The CDR3 is 14 residues long.

The gene calls are TRBV4-1 and TRBJ1-2; possibly TRBD1 for D (5 bases). CDR1 and CDR2 (germline): MGHRA, YSYEKL. The CDR3 is 15 amino acids. Between the trimmed V and J ends, which lost 3 bases and 2 bases, there was a span of 13 bases. The CDR3: CASSQGDGGNYGYTF. The CDR3 region has the DNA TGCGCCAGCAGCCAGGGAGATGGGGGGAACTATGGCTACACCTTC.

This clone has just one count. At one of its ends the junction is not consistent with the germline gene, which may arise from a read error. CDR3 coding DNA: TGTGCCAGTCAACAGGGTAACTATAGCTACACCTTC. Translation: CASQQGNYSYTF. This chain connects TRBV2 to TRBJ1-2; maybe TRBD1 (6 bases). The CDR3 contains 12 residues. CDR1 is SNHLY and CDR2 is FYNNEI in the germline V gene. Complete variable domain (other parts from reference TRBV2 and TRBJ1-2): EPEVTQTPSHQVTQMGQEVILRCVPISNHLYFYWYRQILGQKVEFLVSFYNNEISEKSEIFDDQFSVERPDGSNFTLKIRSTKLEDSAMYFCASQQGNYSYTFGSGTRLTVV.

The chain has TRBV6-1 and TRBJ2-7; weak D call: TRBD2 (5 bases). V lost 4 bases and J lost 1, with 11 bases in between. The CDR3 contains 14 residues. In germline, CDR1 is MNHNS, CDR2 SASEGT. The CDR3 sequence: CASSVGRGSYEQYF. Here the CDR3 DNA reads TGTGCCAGCAGTGTTGGACGGGGATCCTACGAGCAGTACTTC.

This clone was found once. The V and J genes are TRBV11-2 and TRBJ2-5, with 11 bases aligning to TRBD2. V lost 6 bases and J lost 4; bases outside the gene matches: 4. Germline V gene lookup returns CDR1 SGHAT and CDR2 FQNNGV. This CDR3 has 14 residues. The DNA of the CDR3 is TGTGCCAGCAGAATAGCGGGAGGGGCAGAGACCCAGTACTTC. Residues: CASRIAGGAETQYF. Complete variable domain (other parts from reference TRBV11-2 and TRBJ2-5): EAGVAQSPRYKIIEKRQSVAFWCNPISGHATLYWYQQILGQGPKLLIQFQNNGVVDDSQLPKDRFSAERLKGVDSTLKIQPAKLEDSAVYLCASRIAGGAETQYFGPGTRLLVL.

A word on this clone: The identical CDR3 is also encoded by other nucleotide sequences in the sample. The chain links TRBV5-1 to TRBJ1-3, with D unresolved. The CDR3 is made up of 12 amino acids. CDR1 SGHRS and CDR2 YFSETQ come from the germline V gene. Trimming left V 4 bases short and J 3 bases short, with 5 bases between. CDR3 amino acids: CASSRDGNTIYF. The CDR3 coding sequence is TGCGCCAGCAGCAGAGATGGAAACACCATATATTTT. Filled out from reference TRBV5-1 and TRBJ1-3, the complete variable domain reads KAGVTQTPRYLIKTRGQQVTLSCSPISGHRSVSWYQQTPGQGLQFLFEYFSETQRNKGNFPGRFSGRQFSNSRSEMNVSTLELGDSALYLCASSRDGNTIYFGEGSWLTVV.

This clone was counted a few times. The chain uses TRBV9 and TRBJ2-7; tentatively, D is TRBD1 (5 bases). V was cut by 4 bases and J by 0 bases, with 17 bases left in between. Per germline, CDR1 SGDLS and CDR2 YYNGEE. This CDR3 has 16 residues. The DNA of the CDR3 is TGTGCCAGCAGCCCTACCCAGGACATTAGCTCCTACGAGCAGTACTTC. It yields the protein CASSPTQDISSYEQYF.

The chain has TRBV6-6 and TRBJ2-5; possible D gene TRBD2, 5 bases. V gave up 3 bases and J gave up 7 bases, with 12 bases separating them. Germline CDR1 and CDR2: MNHNY and SVGAGI (reference sequence). CDR3 length: 13 residues. CDR3 DNA: TGTGCCAGCAGTTATTTGGGAGTAGGGACCCAGTACTTC. This sequence encodes CASSYLGVGTQYF.

The CDR3, as DNA: TGTGCCAGCAAAAGGGACTCTGGGAATGAGCAGTTCTTC. Amino acid sequence: CASKRDSGNEQFF. The chain is built from TRBV2 and TRBJ2-1; perhaps TRBD2 as D (6 bases). The CDR3 has 13 residues. V shed 7 bases and J shed 7 bases, with 14 bases lying between them. Germline V gene lookup returns CDR1 SNHLY and CDR2 FYNNEI.

This clone turned up a few times. J is TRBJ2-3 and V is TRBV5-1; TRBD2 matches 11 bases. V shed 5 bases, J shed 0 bases, and the junction held 5 bases outside the gene matches. CDR1 is SGHRS and CDR2 is YFSETQ in the germline V gene. The CDR3 has 16 residues. The chain's CDR3 is CASRTTSGTSTDTQYF. CDR3 DNA: TGCGCCAGCAGGACGACTAGCGGGACCAGCACAGATACGCAGTATTTT.

This chain connects TRBV5-1 to TRBJ1-1; 7 bases are a match to TRBD1. The V segment lost 2 bases and the J segment 6 bases; nucleotides outside the gene matches: 4. CDR3 size: 13 residues. Germline assignment: CDR1 SGHRS and CDR2 YFSETQ. The CDR3 here is CASSFRGSSEAFF. In DNA form, the CDR3 reads TGCGCCAGCAGCTTCAGGGGGAGTTCTGAAGCTTTCTTT. Together with reference TRBV5-1 and TRBJ1-1, the CDR3 gives the full variable domain: KAGVTQTPRYLIKTRGQQVTLSCSPISGHRSVSWYQQTPGQGLQFLFEYFSETQRNKGNFPGRFSGRQFSNSRSEMNVSTLELGDSALYLCASSFRGSSEAFFGQGTRLTVV.

The sample holds one count of this clone. This chain joins TRBV7-8 and TRBJ2-6; tentatively, D is TRBD1 or TRBD2 (5 bases each). The V gene's germline CDR1 is SGHVS and CDR2 FQNEAQ. CDR3 length: 18 amino acids. Trimming cost V 2 bases and J 0 bases, with 14 bases left between them. CDR3 nucleotide sequence: TGTGCCAGCAGCTTATCGGGGCTAGATTTCTCTGGGGCCAACGTCCTGACTTTC. This sequence encodes CASSLSGLDFSGANVLTF.

In this sample, this clone turned up a few times. This sequence joins TRBV6-1 and TRBJ2-2; TRBD1 is a possible D gene (7 bases). CDR1 and CDR2 (germline): MNHNS, SASEGT. Trimming left V 6 bases short and J 6 bases short, with 17 bases between. The CDR3 has 15 amino acids. The CDR3 here is CASSLAGGLSGELFF. The CDR3 DNA reads TGTGCCAGCAGCCTCGCAGGGGGGTTGTCCGGGGAGCTGTTTTTT.

In this sample, this clone turned up once. V gene TRBV30 combines with J gene TRBJ2-3; tentatively, D is TRBD2 (5 bases). The CDR3 runs to 13 residues. Germline CDR1 GTSNPN, CDR2 SVGIG (reference sequence). Trimming removed 3 bases from V and 6 bases from J, with 13 bases in between. CDR3 DNA: TGTGCCTGGAGGGCGGAGTCGGGGGATACGCAGTATTTT. Its translation: CAWRAESGDTQYF.

The V call is TRBV18, the J call TRBJ2-7; TRBD2 aligns across 7 bases. The CDR3 runs to 16 residues. Germline-derived CDR1 and CDR2 are KGHSH and LQKENI. With 4 bases clipped from V and 3 bases from J, the junction kept 12 bases outside the gene matches. CDR3 region: CASSLPGASGDYEQYF. CDR3 nucleotides: TGTGCCAGCTCACTTCCCGGGGCTAGCGGAGACTACGAGCAGTACTTC.

The V call is TRBV5-1, the J call TRBJ1-5; maybe TRBD1 (6 bases). The length of the CDR3 is 19 residues. The germline V and J ends were trimmed by 5 bases and 0 bases, with 24 bases remaining between them. Germline lookup yields CDR1 SGHRS and CDR2 YFSETQ. In DNA form, the CDR3 reads TGCGCCAGCAGAAAATCCCAGGGGATCTCGATGTATAGCAATCAGCCCCAGCATTTT. It codes for CASRKSQGISMYSNQPQHF.

The chain is built from TRBV5-1 and TRBJ1-1; a possible D gene is TRBD1 (5 bases). CDR1 and CDR2 from the germline V gene are SGHRS and YFSETQ. The germline V and J ends were trimmed by 4 bases and 3 bases, with 16 bases remaining between them. This CDR3 is 15 amino acids long. This chain's CDR3 is CASSSDPGGYTEAFF. The CDR3 region has the DNA TGCGCCAGCAGCAGTGACCCGGGGGGGTACACTGAAGCTTTCTTT.

The chain joins TRBV19 to TRBJ2-1; TRBD2 matches 11 bases. The CDR3 has 15 amino acids. Germline V gene lookup returns CDR1 LNHDA and CDR2 SQIVND (reference sequence). V was pared by 6 bases and J by 8 bases, with 9 bases of the junction left unmatched. The CDR3 DNA is TGTGCCAGTAGGAGAATAGCGGGAGGGCCGGATGAGCAGTTCTTC. Translated, it gives CASRRIAGGPDEQFF.

V is TRBV7-2 and J is TRBJ1-5; TRBD1 matches at 9 bases. CDR1 is SGHTA and CDR2 is FQGNSA in the germline V gene. The V and J ends lost 2 bases and 2 bases, in that order; junction bases with no gene match: 10. This CDR3 comprises 18 residues. The CDR3 spells CASSLYDTGGTGNQPQHF. The CDR3 DNA follows: TGTGCCAGCAGCTTATATGACACAGGGGGCACGGGCAATCAGCCCCAGCATTTT.

V usage is TRBV13 and J usage is TRBJ1-3; a weak D match, TRBD1 (5 bases). This CDR3 is 18 amino acids long. Germline loops: CDR1 PRHDT, CDR2 FYEKMQ (reference sequence). Trimming stripped 0 bases from V and 4 bases from J, with 19 bases between. CDR3 sequence reads: CASSLGGAAGFIGNTIYF. The CDR3 DNA sequence: TGTGCCAGCAGCTTAGGAGGGGCCGCGGGGTTCATCGGAAACACCATATATTTT.

The chain links TRBV6-4 to TRBJ2-1; 8 bases are a match to TRBD2. The trim removed 6 bases at V and 0 bases at J, leaving 4 bases unmatched. The CDR3 spans 15 residues. Germline V gene lookup returns CDR1 MRHNA and CDR2 SNTAGT. The CDR3 DNA sequence: TGTGCCAGCAGCCCTACTAGCGGCTCCTACAATGAGCAGTTCTTC. It codes for CASSPTSGSYNEQFF.

The DNA for the CDR3 is TGCGCCAGCAGCTTGGGGGGCTCCGGGGAGACCCAGTACTTC. This translates into CASSLGGSGETQYF. This sequence joins TRBV5-1 and TRBJ2-5, with D perhaps matching TRBD1 (5 bases). The CDR3 runs 14 residues. Per germline, CDR1 SGHRS and CDR2 YFSETQ. V lost 0 bases, J lost 5 bases, and 11 bases lay in between.

The rearrangement joins TRBV7-2 to TRBJ2-2; D unclear. CDR3 length: 14 amino acids. The germline V gene encodes CDR1 SGHTA and CDR2 FQGNSA. Trimming pared 2 bases from V and 8 bases from J, leaving 12 bases between. The CDR3 coding sequence is TGTGCCAGCAGCTTATCGCCCTACGTTGGGGAGCTGTTTTTT. This translates into CASSLSPYVGELFF.

The chain carries TRBV28 and TRBJ1-5; unclear D gene. Trimming shortened V by 3 bases and J by 6 bases, and 12 bases separated the two germline ends. The CDR3 covers 14 residues. Germline CDR1 is MDHEN and CDR2 is SYDVKM. In DNA form, the CDR3 reads TGTGCCAGCAGTTTGAGAAGACCCGGTCAGCCCCAGCATTTT. Protein product: CASSLRRPGQPQHF.

The chain joins TRBV5-1 to TRBJ1-5; no reliable D call. The CDR3 runs 14 residues. V dropped 2 bases and J dropped 4 bases, with 10 bases sitting between them. CDR1 and CDR2 from the germline V gene are SGHRS and YFSETQ. This chain's CDR3 is CASSLGSLNQPQHF. The CDR3 DNA sequence: TGCGCCAGCAGCTTAGGCAGCTTAAATCAGCCCCAGCATTTT.